This T cell receptor (beta chain) was retrieved from a study of T cells in women clearing cervical HPV infection. Details on this clone: The read comes to an end 3 residues before the CDR3 does, leaving the germline J gene to fill in the end.

Deletions cut 0 bases from V and 7 bases from J, with 13 bases between. From germline, CDR1 is DFQATT and CDR2 SNEGSKA (reference sequence). This CDR3 is 15 amino acids long. Some clones are missing from TCRdb's copy, which holds only in-frame ones; the method was immunoSEQ multiplex PCR. The sample totals around 23,000 clones. The sequence was collected from a woman between 18 and 70 years old with a cervical HPV16 infection that either progressed to CIN3+ or cleared (not recorded which). Sequencing used blood buffy coat. The chain has TRBV20-1 and TRBJ1-6; D perhaps matches TRBD1 (6 bases). The sequenced CDR3 bases are TGCAGTGCTAGAGATTTGGCAGGGGACAATTCACCC. It translates to CSARDLAGDNSP. From start to end, the CDR3 is CSARDLAGDNSPLHF.